This T cell receptor (beta chain) originates from a study of vaccination effects on CD4 cells after COVID-19. Looking at the study overall: The ViraFEST assay expanded antigen-specific CD4+ T cells with viral peptide pools before sequencing. It was a median of 72 days after the second dose that post-vaccine samples were obtained. Broader study findings: Late post-vaccination samples showed marked contraction of infection- and vaccine-induced clones.

It was after nine to ten days of culture that CD4+ T cells were isolated. Each participant received a vaccine that was either BNT162b2 or mRNA-1273, given as two doses. For this clone: Its target is not known.

Profiled with immunoSEQ multiplex PCR; TCRdb holds only in-frame clones, not every one. This table holds tens of thousands of clones, roughly 75% found once. This CDR3 has 13 amino acids. V gave up 0 bases and J gave up 6 bases, with 6 bases separating them. Germline CDR1 reads LGHNA; CDR2 reads YSLEER. J is TRBJ1-5 and V is TRBV4-3, with D uncertain. The sequence was collected from a human donor who received a COVID-19 vaccine. Source: CD4+ T cells from PBMCs cultured without peptide, taken after COVID-19 vaccination. The CDR3 bases are TGCGCCAGCAGCCAAGAAGAGGGTCAGCCCCAGCATTTT. Residues: CASSQEEGQPQHF.